This T cell receptor (beta chain) was sequenced for a study of cytomegalovirus exposure and HLA in healthy donors. Study details: An earlier analysis identified 120 million or so unique TCR beta sequences in 150 million to 200 million T cells.

With respect to this clone: The target antigen is unknown.

Whole-study findings and limits: Equally common other TCR beta chains were less clonally expanded than HLA-associated ones, a later analysis found.

Researchers ran the PCR with 60 Vbeta and 13 Jbeta primers. TCRdb's table, derived via immunoSEQ multiplex PCR, lists solely in-frame clones and lacks some. Its table lists roughly 60,000 clones. The sequenced sample consisted of PBMCs. The sequence came from a woman aged 18-29 years in good health and CMV-seronegative.

The CDR3: CASSSGGRSYNEQFF. CDR3 bases: TGTGCCAGCAGTTCGGGGGGAAGATCCTACAATGAGCAGTTCTTC. This chain connects TRBV28 to TRBJ2-1; 7 bases map to TRBD2. Germline lookup yields CDR1 MDHEN and CDR2 SYDVKM. V gave up 4 bases and J gave up 1 base; unmatched junction bases: 4. The CDR3 consists of 15 residues. Variable domain in full (rest from reference TRBV28 and TRBJ2-1): DVKVTQSSRYLVKRTGEKVFLECVQDMDHENMFWYRQDPGLGLRLIYFSYDVKMKEKGDIPEGYSVSREKKERFSLILESASTNQTSMYLCASSSGGRSYNEQFFGPGTRLTVL.